One sample yielded the 14 T cell receptor beta chains listed below, sequenced in a study of beta chain features in type 1 diabetes. Study-wide points: All four CD4+ subsets from Type 1 diabetes patients carried moderately but significantly shorter TCRB CDR3s.

Since all of the isolated RNA was reverse transcribed, expressed TCRB transcripts were what got sequenced. Sequencing was performed with immunoSEQ multiplex PCR; in TCRdb, only in-frame clones are kept and a portion is missing. In the table there are over 300,000 clones, 9.3% of which are singletons. Antigens for these TCRs are unknown. The specimen sequenced was central memory CD4+ T cells from blood. Receptors were obtained from a man between 25 and 39 years old with type 1 diabetes.

There are a few counts of this clone. The chain combines TRBV5-5 with TRBJ1-6, with 8 positions matching TRBD1. The V gene's germline CDR1 is SGHKS and CDR2 YYEKEE (reference sequence). Trimming removed 0 bases from V and 7 bases from J; junction bases left unmatched: 3. The CDR3 extends over 15 amino acids. CDR3 nucleotides: TGTGCCAGCAGCTTGGGGACAGGGCCCAATTCACCCCTCCACTTT. Residues: CASSLGTGPNSPLHF. The whole variable domain, filled in from reference TRBV5-5 and TRBJ1-6, reads DAGVTQSPTHLIKTRGQQVTLRCSPISGHKSVSWYQQVLGQGPQFIFQYYEKEERGRGNFPDRFSARQFPNYSSELNVNALLLGDSALYLCASSLGTGPNSPLHFGNGTRLTVT.

This clone showed up many times. This chain uses TRBV2 with TRBJ1-1; D not certain. V dropped 8 bases and J dropped 0 bases, with 10 bases sitting between them. Germline CDR1 SNHLY, CDR2 FYNNEI. There are 13 residues in the CDR3. The DNA of the CDR3 is TGTGCCAGCTACGAGGATATGAACACTGAAGCTTTCTTT. Its translation: CASYEDMNTEAFF.

V usage is TRBV29-1 and J usage is TRBJ1-5, with TRBD1 matching 10 bases. Losses at the gene ends were 6 bases for V and 2 bases for J; bases not matched to a gene: 10. The CDR3 runs to 16 residues. Germline loops: CDR1 SQVTM, CDR2 ANQGSEA. CDR3 in amino acids: CSVTGTGELGNQPQHF. The CDR3 coding sequence is TGCAGCGTAACCGGGACAGGGGAGTTGGGCAATCAGCCCCAGCATTTT. The variable domain in full, with the rest retrieved from reference TRBV29-1 and TRBJ1-5, is SAVISQKPSRDICQRGTSLTIQCQVDSQVTMMFWYRQQPGQSLTLIATANQGSEATYESGFVIDKFPISRPNLTFSTLTVSNMSPEDSSIYLCSVTGTGELGNQPQHFGDGTRLSIL.

The table lists this clone with a few counts. The CDR3 spells CASSQNTGTGVRDQPQHF. The CDR3 nucleotides are TGTGCCAGCTCACAAAATACCGGGACAGGGGTGCGGGATCAGCCCCAGCATTTT. This sequence joins TRBV18 and TRBJ1-5; TRBD1 agrees at 10 bases. Germline V gene data show CDR1 as KGHSH and CDR2 as LQKENI. J lost 5 bases, V lost 4 bases, and 14 bases had no gene match. The CDR3 covers 18 residues.

This clone was detected only a few times. The chain uses TRBV7-2 and TRBJ2-5; possibly TRBD1 or TRBD2 for D (6 bases each). This CDR3 spans 16 amino acids. From germline, CDR1 is SGHTA and CDR2 FQGNSA. Trimming removed 5 bases from V and 2 bases from J, with 18 bases in between. The CDR3, as DNA: TGTGCCAGCAGCGGCGGAGGGGGAGAATTTCAAGAGACCCAGTACTTC. Its protein product is CASSGGGGEFQETQYF.

As for this clone: At the DNA level, this CDR3 is encoded by other sequences in the same sample as well. The V call is TRBV5-1, the J call TRBJ1-2, with D unresolved. The CDR3 loop spans 14 amino acids. The germline V and J ends were trimmed by 0 bases and 3 bases, with 9 bases remaining between them. The V gene's germline CDR1 is SGHRS and CDR2 YFSETQ. CDR3 nucleotides: TGCGCCAGCAGCTTGGCCACAGAGGACTATGGCTACACCTTC. This sequence encodes CASSLATEDYGYTF. Using reference TRBV5-1 and TRBJ1-2 for the parts outside the CDR3, the full variable domain is KAGVTQTPRYLIKTRGQQVTLSCSPISGHRSVSWYQQTPGQGLQFLFEYFSETQRNKGNFPGRFSGRQFSNSRSEMNVSTLELGDSALYLCASSLATEDYGYTFGSGTRLTVV.

The chain employs TRBV11-2 and TRBJ1-2; 9 bases match TRBD1. The V gene's germline CDR1 is SGHAT and CDR2 FQNNGV. V dropped 5 bases and J dropped 4; count of bases not matched to a gene: 2. CDR3 length: 13 amino acids. The CDR3 reads CASSPGQGYGYTF. The CDR3, as DNA: TGTGCCAGCAGCCCGGGACAGGGCTATGGCTACACCTTC.

This clone was observed a handful of times. V gene TRBV18 combines with J gene TRBJ1-4; D unresolved. There are 15 residues in the CDR3. In germline, CDR1 is KGHSH, CDR2 LQKENI. V lost 1 base, J lost 0 bases, and 6 bases lay in between. DNA of the CDR3: TGTGCCAGCTCACCACAGCGTGCAACTAATGAAAAACTGTTTTTT. It is translated as CASSPQRATNEKLFF.

The V and J genes are TRBV6-6 and TRBJ2-3, with 8 bases lining up with TRBD1. The CDR3 extends over 13 amino acids. Looked up from germline, CDR1 is MNHNY and CDR2 is SVGAGI (reference sequence). Losses at the gene ends were 6 bases for V and 4 bases for J; bases not matched to a gene: 3. CDR3 sequence: CASRVQGADTQYF. The CDR3, as DNA: TGTGCCAGCAGAGTACAGGGGGCAGATACGCAGTATTTT.

This clone was found a few times. This sequence joins TRBV11-2 and TRBJ1-1; perhaps TRBD1 as D (6 bases). CDR1 and CDR2 from the germline V gene are SGHAT and FQNNGV. This CDR3 contains 12 residues. V lost 5 bases to trimming and J lost 4 bases, with 8 bases between them. The CDR3: CASSDRITEAFF. CDR3 coding DNA: TGTGCCAGCAGCGACAGGATCACTGAAGCTTTCTTT.

This clone occurred a few times. The chain is built from TRBV7-2 and TRBJ2-3; D is perhaps TRBD2 (6 bases). Per germline, CDR1 SGHTA and CDR2 FQGNSA. CDR3 length equals 14 residues. The V end was cut by 3 bases, the J end by 5 bases, with 12 bases between. CDR3 coding DNA: TGTGCCAGCAGCTTCTTTGGCGGGGAAGATACGCAGTATTTT. Its protein is CASSFFGGEDTQYF.

This clone was recorded a few times. The gene calls are TRBV4-3 and TRBJ1-3; the match to TRBD1 covers 7 bases. The germline V gene encodes CDR1 LGHNA and CDR2 YSLEER. The CDR3 sequence is 17 residues long. Trimming cost V 2 bases and J 0 bases; bases outside gene matches: 7. The CDR3 DNA sequence: TGCGCCAGCAGCCAAAGCCGACAGGGATACTCTGGAAACACCATATATTTT. This gives the protein CASSQSRQGYSGNTIYF.

This clone was detected a few times. Within the sample, other DNA sequences also encode this same CDR3. The rearrangement joins TRBV5-1 to TRBJ1-3, with TRBD1 matching over 9 bases. Germline CDR1 SGHRS, CDR2 YFSETQ. The CDR3 consists of 15 residues. Losses at the gene ends were 0 bases for V and 3 bases for J; bases not matched to a gene: 1. The CDR3 reads CASSLEGQGGNTIYF. In DNA form, the CDR3 reads TGCGCCAGCAGCTTGGAGGGACAGGGTGGAAACACCATATATTTT.

The genes are TRBV6-6 and TRBJ2-3; 8 positions agree with TRBD2. V shed 7 bases and J 6 bases; nucleotides not matched to a gene: 6. The CDR3 length is 13 residues. CDR1 and CDR2 (germline): MNHNY, SVGAGI (reference sequence). The CDR3 spells CASKTGGPDTQYF. For the CDR3, the DNA is TGTGCCAGCAAGACGGGGGGGCCGGATACGCAGTATTTT.